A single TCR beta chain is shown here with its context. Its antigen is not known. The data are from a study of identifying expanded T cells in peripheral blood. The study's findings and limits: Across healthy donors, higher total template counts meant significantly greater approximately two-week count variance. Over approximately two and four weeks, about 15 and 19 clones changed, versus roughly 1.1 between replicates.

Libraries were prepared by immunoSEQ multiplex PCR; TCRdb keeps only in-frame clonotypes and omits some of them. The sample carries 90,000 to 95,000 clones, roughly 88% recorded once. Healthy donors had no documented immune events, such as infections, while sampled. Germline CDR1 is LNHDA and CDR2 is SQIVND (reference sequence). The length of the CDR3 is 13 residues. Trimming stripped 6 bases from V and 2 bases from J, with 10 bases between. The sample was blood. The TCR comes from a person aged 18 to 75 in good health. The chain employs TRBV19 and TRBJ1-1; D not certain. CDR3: CASSPTVNTEAFF. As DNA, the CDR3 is TGTGCCAGTAGCCCCACAGTAAACACTGAAGCTTTCTTT.